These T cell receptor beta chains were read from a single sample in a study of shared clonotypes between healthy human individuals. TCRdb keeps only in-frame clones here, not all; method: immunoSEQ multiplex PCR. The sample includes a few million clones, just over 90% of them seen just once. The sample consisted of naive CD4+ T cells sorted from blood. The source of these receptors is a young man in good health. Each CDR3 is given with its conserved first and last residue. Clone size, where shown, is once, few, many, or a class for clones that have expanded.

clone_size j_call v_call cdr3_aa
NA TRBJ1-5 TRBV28 CARCSLDRLHNQPQHF
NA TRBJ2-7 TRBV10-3 CAISGKSNEQYF
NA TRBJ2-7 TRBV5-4 CASSPPGQPYEQYF
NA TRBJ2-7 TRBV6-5 CASSYGSLAYF
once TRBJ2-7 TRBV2 CASSGDRVSSYEQYF
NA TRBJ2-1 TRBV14 CASSQVFHPYNEQFF
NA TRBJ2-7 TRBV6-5 CASSQGSAYEQYF
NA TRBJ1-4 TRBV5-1 CASSRDTATNEKLFF
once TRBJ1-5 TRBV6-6 CASSDPSGTTQPQHF
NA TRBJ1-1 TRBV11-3 CASSQQGYEAFF
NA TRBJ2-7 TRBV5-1 CASSLVANKGGEQYF
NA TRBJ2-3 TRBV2 CASSAIGGLAVTDTQYF
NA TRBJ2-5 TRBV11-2 CASSLDQGGETQYF
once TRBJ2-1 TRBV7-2 CASSRGVAAYNEQFF
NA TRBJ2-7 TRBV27 CASSQQGSYEQYF
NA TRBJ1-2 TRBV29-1 CSVDRKYGYTF
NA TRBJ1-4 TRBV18 CASSPPAATNEKLFF
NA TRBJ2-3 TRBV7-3 CASSPTAGVDTQYF
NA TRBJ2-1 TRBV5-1 CASSFAGARNEQFF
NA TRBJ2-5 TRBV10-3 CAISESSSGNQETQYF
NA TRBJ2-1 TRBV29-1 CSVAPRDRASEEQFF
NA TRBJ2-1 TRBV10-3 CAISDFDEQFF
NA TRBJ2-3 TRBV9 CASSAGTSMVVDTQYF
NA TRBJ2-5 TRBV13 CATTQGNQETQYF
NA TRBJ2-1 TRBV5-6 CASYQVAGAYDEQFF